This T cell receptor beta chain comes out of a study of blood T cell repertoires in COVID-19. Study-wide background: T cells, B-cell-depleted T cells, or PBMCs supplied cDNA or gDNA.

Per the germline V gene, CDR1 is MNHEY and CDR2 is SVGAGI. The CDR3 contains 16 residues. V was pared by 4 bases and J by 2 bases, with 6 bases of the junction left unmatched. As processed by the authors: Nucleated cell number was recorded as an estimate derived from reference gene primer amplification. Here immunoSEQ multiplex PCR was the method, and the copy in TCRdb shows in-frame clones only, minus some. That table is the source of V, J and clone size, and D and trimming were worked out from the DNA. The sample carries over 85,000 clones, 70% to 90% recorded once. The sequence was collected from a man aged 55 to 70 with acute or convalescent COVID-19. Sequencing used peripheral blood. The chain couples TRBV6-5 to TRBJ2-2; TRBD1 matches 8 bases. The CDR3 reads CASSSQDRDNTGELFF. The CDR3 bases are TGTGCCAGCAGTTCGCAGGACAGGGACAACACCGGGGAGCTGTTTTTT.